One and the same sample provided the 21 T cell receptor beta chains below, sequenced in a study of cytomegalovirus exposure and HLA in healthy donors. The method was immunoSEQ multiplex PCR; TCRdb's version includes in-frame clones alone and lacks a portion of them. The top ten clones hold approximately 1.9% of a sample with about 120,000 clones, about nine tenths of them seen once. The sample consisted of PBMCs. All receptors derive from a woman aged 18-29 years in good health and CMV-seronegative.

The V gene is TRBV5-6, the J gene TRBJ1-2; no clear D. The CDR3 has 16 residues. V was shortened by 4 bases and J by 4 bases, with 20 bases between the two germline ends. Germline V gene data show CDR1 as SGHDT and CDR2 as YYEEEE. CDR3 sequence (DNA): TGTGCCAGCAGCCCCTCAGGAACTCGACGGGGCTATGGCTACACCTTC. It codes for CASSPSGTRRGYGYTF.

The CDR3 nucleotides are TGTGCCTGGGCCCGGGACACTACCTACGAGCAGTACTTC. Translated: CAWARDTTYEQYF. This chain joins TRBV30 and TRBJ2-7; D might be TRBD1 (6 bases). CDR1 is GTSNPN and CDR2 is SVGIG in the germline V gene (reference sequence). The CDR3 runs to 13 residues. V gave up 5 bases and J gave up 2 bases, with 13 bases separating them.

The rearrangement uses TRBV11-2 and TRBJ2-3; D unclear. This CDR3 spans 17 amino acids. The germline CDR1 and CDR2 sequences are SGHAT and FQNNGV. V lost 1 base and J lost 9, with 23 bases in between. The CDR3, as DNA: TGTGCCAGCAGCTTAGGACACCCAAATTCGGAACTCAGAACGCAGTATTTT. This sequence encodes CASSLGHPNSELRTQYF.

V and J are TRBV7-2 and TRBJ1-2; D ambiguous. Germline CDR1 and CDR2: SGHTA and FQGNSA. The V gene lost 5 bases and the J gene lost 6 bases, with 13 bases spanning the gap. The CDR3 has 13 residues. This CDR3 is CASSPTRRDGYTF. The CDR3 DNA follows: TGTGCCAGCAGCCCGACCCGACGGGATGGCTACACCTTC. Variable domain in full (rest from reference TRBV7-2 and TRBJ1-2): GAGVSQSPSNKVTEKGKDVELRCDPISGHTALYWYRQSLGQGLEFLIYFQGNSAPDKSGLPSDRFSAERTGGSVSTLTIQRTQQEDSAVYLCASSPTRRDGYTFGSGTRLTVV.

In DNA, the CDR3 is TGTGCCAGCAGTTTTCTAGCGGGAGGGACTTACAATGAGCAGTTCTTC. Translated, it gives CASSFLAGGTYNEQFF. The gene calls are TRBV28 and TRBJ2-1; 12 bases agree with TRBD2. The length of the CDR3 is 16 residues. Per the germline V gene, CDR1 is MDHEN and CDR2 is SYDVKM. Losses at the gene ends were 3 bases for V and 4 bases for J; bases not matched to a gene: 4.

The rearrangement uses TRBV14 and TRBJ1-4, with 8 bases lining up with TRBD1. The CDR3 is 12 amino acids. CDR1 SGHDN and CDR2 FVKESK come from the germline V gene. The V gene end was trimmed by 5 bases and the J gene end by 13 bases; junction bases not matched to a gene: 6. The CDR3 sequence is CASSDRGQGLFF. The CDR3 nucleotides are TGTGCCAGCAGCGATAGAGGACAGGGACTGTTTTTT.

This clone was found a few times. CDR3 in amino acids: CASSFNREQPQHF. The CDR3 bases are TGTGCCAGCAGCTTTAACAGGGAACAGCCCCAGCATTTT. This chain connects TRBV7-2 to TRBJ1-5; perhaps TRBD1 as D (6 bases). This CDR3 has 13 residues. Trimming shortened V by 3 bases and J by 7 bases, and 10 bases separated the two germline ends. Germline V gene lookup returns CDR1 SGHTA and CDR2 FQGNSA.

The rearrangement links TRBV7-2 to TRBJ2-2; the D gene is possibly TRBD1 (6 bases). V lost 3 bases, J lost 4 bases, and 12 bases lay in between. Germline CDR1 is SGHTA and CDR2 is FQGNSA. The CDR3 contains 15 residues. The CDR3 loop is CASSFAGVGTGELFF. The CDR3, as DNA: TGTGCCAGCAGCTTCGCAGGGGTCGGCACCGGGGAGCTGTTTTTT.

The CDR3 DNA follows: TGTGCCAGTAGTCCGAGGGACAGGGAATATGGCTACACCTTC. Translating it yields CASSPRDREYGYTF. This chain links TRBV19 with TRBJ1-2, with 9 bases identical to TRBD1. Germline V gene sequence: CDR1 LNHDA, CDR2 SQIVND (reference sequence). With V trimmed by 5 bases and J by 5 bases, 6 bases remained unmatched. The CDR3 consists of 14 residues.

This chain connects TRBV19 to TRBJ1-5; D gene uncertain. CDR3 length equals 13 residues. V lost 0 bases to trimming and J lost 7 bases, with 7 bases between them. Germline CDR1 LNHDA, CDR2 SQIVND (reference sequence). Here the CDR3 reads CASSIDFRQPQHF. The CDR3 nucleotides read TGTGCCAGTAGTATAGATTTTAGACAGCCCCAGCATTTT.

The chain has TRBV7-3 and TRBJ2-1, with D possibly being TRBD2 (5 bases). Trimming shortened V by 4 bases and J by 7 bases, and 14 bases separated the two germline ends. The CDR3 runs 14 residues. Per the germline V gene, CDR1 is SGHTA and CDR2 is FQGTGA. In DNA form, the CDR3 reads TGTGCCAGCAGCTCTGGAGCGGTCCTGAATGAGCAGTTCTTC. This sequence encodes CASSSGAVLNEQFF.

The DNA of the CDR3 is TGCGCCAGCAGCCTGACAGGTACTTATGGCTACACCTTC. It specifies CASSLTGTYGYTF. The chain uses TRBV4-1 and TRBJ1-2; possibly TRBD1 for D (6 bases). V lost 4 bases to trimming and J lost 5 bases, with 11 bases between them. This CDR3 is 13 amino acids long. CDR1 and CDR2 from the germline V gene are MGHRA and YSYEKL.

This chain links TRBV25-1 with TRBJ1-1, with TRBD1 identical over 7 bases. This CDR3 spans 14 amino acids. CDR1 and CDR2 (germline): MGHDK, SYGVNS. V trimming: 7 bases; J trimming: 0 bases; junction bases outside the gene matches: 5. The chain's CDR3 is CASKGQRLNTEAFF. In DNA form, the CDR3 reads TGTGCCAGCAAGGGACAGAGATTGAACACTGAAGCTTTCTTT.

This clone was found a few times. The chain couples TRBV6-1 to TRBJ2-7, with TRBD1 as a possible D gene (5 bases). The V end lost 4 bases, the J end lost 6 bases, and 13 bases lay between the germline ends. The V gene's germline CDR1 is MNHNS and CDR2 SASEGT. The length of the CDR3 is 13 residues. CDR3 nucleotide sequence: TGTGCCAGCAGTGCCCAAGGACACTTCGAGCAGTACTTC. Its translation: CASSAQGHFEQYF.

The V gene is TRBV9, the J gene TRBJ2-2; no clear D gene. Germline values: CDR1 SGDLS, CDR2 YYNGEE. The CDR3 spans 16 residues. V lost 0 bases and J 0 bases, leaving 9 bases between the germline ends. CDR3 DNA sequence: TGTGCCAGCAGCGTAGAGAGCTTCGCGAACACCGGGGAGCTGTTTTTT. Protein: CASSVESFANTGELFF.

The chain carries TRBV7-6 and TRBJ1-4, with D possibly matching TRBD1 (6 bases). The CDR3 covers 17 residues. Germline-derived CDR1 and CDR2 are SGHVS and FNYEAQ. Trimming cost V 5 bases and J 0 bases, with 16 bases left between them. CDR3 DNA sequence: TGTGCCAGCAGCCCTCAGTTGGGGGCATCAACTAATGAAAAACTGTTTTTT. Translated: CASSPQLGASTNEKLFF.

This clone was seen a single time. This chain connects TRBV29-1 to TRBJ2-1; TRBD1 might be the D (7 bases). The CDR3 has 13 amino acids. V lost 0 bases and J lost 10, with 13 bases in between. Germline lookup yields CDR1 SQVTM and CDR2 ANQGSEA. This CDR3 reads CSVEDGRGDEQFF. The CDR3 DNA is TGCAGCGTTGAAGATGGCAGGGGGGACGAGCAGTTCTTC.

The rearrangement joins TRBV7-8 to TRBJ2-5; D is perhaps TRBD2 (5 bases). V lost 1 base and J 13 bases, leaving 7 bases between the germline ends. Germline V lookup: CDR1 SGHVS, CDR2 FQNEAQ. The CDR3 spans 10 residues. The DNA for the CDR3 is TGTGCCAGCAGCTTAGGGGAGACGTACTTC. Protein: CASSLGETYF.

The chain joins TRBV2 to TRBJ2-5; 7 bases fit TRBD1. The CDR3 is 13 residues long. Germline V lookup: CDR1 SNHLY, CDR2 FYNNEI. After removal of 7 bases from V and 1 base from J, the junction contained 3 bases not matched to a gene. The CDR3 loop is CASTRDSQETQYF. DNA for the CDR3: TGTGCCAGCACACGGGACAGCCAAGAGACCCAGTACTTC.

The rearrangement uses TRBV7-9 and TRBJ2-2; 12 bases are shared with TRBD1. CDR1 and CDR2 (germline): SEHNR, FQNEAQ (reference sequence). This CDR3 region has 18 residues. With V trimmed by 6 bases and J by 6 bases, 14 bases remained unmatched. CDR3 sequence: CASSRPPGQGARPGELFF. In DNA, the CDR3 is TGTGCCAGCAGTCGACCCCCGGGACAGGGGGCGAGGCCCGGGGAGCTGTTTTTT.

The chain couples TRBV6-4 to TRBJ1-1, with D uncertain. Germline values: CDR1 MRHNA, CDR2 SNTAGT. V was cut by 7 bases and J by 4 bases, with 13 bases left in between. The CDR3 length is 13 residues. The CDR3 nucleotides are TGTGCCAGCACCCAGAGGGCGGGCACTGAAGCTTTCTTT. Its translation is CASTQRAGTEAFF.